The present T cell receptor beta chain was sequenced within a study of blood T cell repertoires in COVID-19. At the level of the study: Whether acute or convalescent, the COVID-19 samples came from the United States, Italy and Spain. The cDNA or gDNA used as material had been derived from T cells, B-cell-depleted T cells, or PBMCs.

Germline V gene data show CDR1 as KGHDR and CDR2 as SFDVKD. This CDR3 has 16 residues. Trimming took 3 bases from V and 5 from J; bases not matched to a gene: 5. Under the authors' procedure: Estimates of nucleated cell counts were drawn from the amplification of reference gene primers. Assay: immunoSEQ multiplex PCR; the TCRdb copy retains only in-frame clones and omits some. For V, J and clone size, that table is used; D and trimming come from the DNA. This table holds roughly 80,000 clones, 85% found once. The source is a woman aged 70-85 years with acute or convalescent COVID-19. Sequences were obtained from peripheral blood. The rearrangement links TRBV24-1 to TRBJ2-2; 10 bases are a match to TRBD1. CDR3 coding DNA: TGTGCCACCAGTGATGTGGGGACAGGGGAGACCGGGGAGCTGTTTTTT. Translation gives CATSDVGTGETGELFF.